This TCR beta chain was sequenced during a study of blood T cells in healthy people across ages. For this clonotype: The antigen is not known.

A second roughly 6 to 12 cycle PCR used barcoded and J-beta primers. Each cDNA molecule received a tag from a template-switch adaptor that had 12 random nucleotides. TCRdb ran MiXCR on the 5' RACE reads and lists one entry per CDR3 protein. The table includes approximately 810,000 distinct CDR3 sequences, 35% to 40% detected once. The CDR3 has 13 residues. The germline V gene has CDR1 SGHRS and CDR2 YFSETQ. V was clipped by 0 bases and J by 7 bases; unmatched bases: 4. Study-wide results and caveats: A roughly linear age-dependent decrease characterized TCR beta diversity per million T cells. Naive and antigen-experienced cells could not be conclusively compared, given unsorted PBMCs. The study found more naive CD4+ cells and higher diversity in long-lived than aged donors.

The source material was blood. V gene TRBV5-1 combines with J gene TRBJ2-7, with 7 bases lining up with TRBD1. The clonotype comes from a young man in good health. For the CDR3, the DNA is TGCGCCAGCAGCTTGGAGGGGGCTCAAGAGCAGTACTTC. Translating gives CASSLEGAQEQYF.